This is a list of T cell receptor beta chains from one sample in a study of T cell changes during pregnancy in multiple sclerosis. TCRdb's copy holds only in-frame clones and misses some; the assay was immunoSEQ multiplex PCR. The data show 30,000 to 35,000 clones, roughly nine tenths seen once. The sequencing here drew on CD4+ T cells from peripheral blood mononuclear cells, taken in the second trimester of pregnancy. The source of these receptors is a female donor in good health, enrolled as a control in a pregnancy study. The CDR3 runs from the conserved cysteine through the conserved F or W. The order of the fields is V gene, D gene, J gene, clone size, CDR3 protein, CDR3 DNA. D genes are given only for firm matches. Clone size is given for some rows only: seen once, a few or many times, or a class if the clone is expanded.

>TRBV30|TRBD1|TRBJ1-4|NA
CAWSGGTGLGEKLFF
TGTGCCTGGAGCGGGGGGACAGGGCTGGGGGAAAAACTGTTTTTT
>TRBV30|TRBD1|TRBJ1-1|few
CAWSLRDRGRERTEAFF
TGTGCCTGGAGCCTACGGGACAGGGGACGTGAACGCACTGAAGCTTTCTTT
>TRBV27|TRBD1|TRBJ2-7|NA
CASKGQGDYEQYF
TGTGCCAGCAAGGGGCAGGGGGACTACGAGCAGTACTTC
>TRBV7-9|TRBD2|TRBJ2-3|NA
CASSLRGLFTDTQYF
TGTGCCAGCAGCTTAAGGGGACTATTCACAGATACGCAGTATTTT
>TRBV7-9|NA|TRBJ2-7|NA
CASSLSNASPSEQYF
TGTGCCAGCAGCTTAAGCAATGCGTCCCCATCCGAGCAGTACTTC
>TRBV10-2|TRBD2|TRBJ2-1|NA
CATGGSSGRNEQFF
TGCGCCACCGGGGGGAGTTCCGGCAGGAATGAGCAGTTCTTC
>TRBV6-1|NA|TRBJ1-2|NA
CASSTGLANYGYTF
TGTGCCAGCAGCACAGGGCTAGCTAACTATGGCTACACCTTC
>TRBV6-6|NA|TRBJ1-5|NA
CASSGQSSNQPQHF
TGTGCCAGCAGTGGACAAAGTAGCAATCAGCCCCAGCATTTT
>TRBV19|NA|TRBJ2-3|NA
CASSLKLQRLTSTDTQYF
TGTGCCAGTAGTCTTAAATTACAGCGGCTAACTAGCACAGATACGCAGTATTTT
>TRBV30|NA|TRBJ1-4|NA
CAWSPGPSRANEKLFF
TGTGCCTGGAGTCCAGGGCCCAGCAGGGCTAATGAAAAACTGTTTTTT
>TRBV4-1|NA|TRBJ2-1|NA
CASSQGSVSSYNEQFF
TGCGCCAGCAGCCAAGGTTCAGTAAGCTCCTACAATGAGCAGTTCTTC
>TRBV7-2|NA|TRBJ2-1|NA
CASSRRTNAWSEQFF
TGTGCCAGCAGCCGAAGGACAAACGCCTGGAGTGAGCAGTTCTTC
>TRBV19|NA|TRBJ2-6|NA
CASSEGASGANVLTF
TGTGCCAGTAGTGAGGGAGCTTCTGGGGCCAACGTCCTGACTTTC
>TRBV10-3|NA|TRBJ1-1|once
CAISESTRRENTEAFF
TGTGCCATCAGTGAGTCGACTCGGCGGGAGAACACTGAAGCTTTCTTT
>TRBV6-5|TRBD1|TRBJ1-1|once
CASSLGTGGTTEAFF
TGTGCCAGCAGTCTAGGGACAGGGGGGACCACTGAAGCTTTCTTT
>TRBV6-5|NA|TRBJ2-2|NA
CASRAPVAGELFF
TGTGCCAGCAGGGCCCCAGTTGCCGGGGAGCTGTTTTTT
>TRBV10-1|TRBD1|TRBJ2-1|NA
CASRSGTGGNEQFF
TGCGCCAGCAGGTCCGGGACAGGGGGCAATGAGCAGTTCTTC
>TRBV5-1|TRBD2|TRBJ2-3|NA
CASSLTSDTDTQYF
TGCGCCAGCAGCCTGACTAGCGACACAGATACGCAGTATTTT
>TRBV18|TRBD2|TRBJ2-3|NA
CASSLTSSLDTQYF
TGTGCCAGCTCACTGACTAGCAGTTTAGATACGCAGTATTTT
>TRBV6-5|NA|TRBJ2-5|NA
CASSERQVQETQYF
TGTGCCAGCAGTGAAAGACAGGTACAGGAGACCCAGTACTTC
>TRBV6-5|TRBD2|TRBJ2-3|NA
CASSYLGGGGTDTQYF
TGTGCCAGCAGTTACTTGGGCGGGGGGGGGACAGATACGCAGTATTTT
>TRBV6-1|TRBD2|TRBJ2-5|once
CASSGLAGVTQYF
TGTGCCAGCAGTGGACTAGCGGGTGTGACCCAGTACTTC
>TRBV5-5|TRBD2|TRBJ2-6|NA
CASSNPSGSGTGANVLTF
TGTGCCAGCAGCAACCCTAGCGGGAGTGGGACTGGGGCCAACGTCCTGACTTTC
>TRBV7-9|NA|TRBJ1-3|NA
CASSEGGGESSGNTIYF
TGTGCCAGCAGCGAAGGGGGAGGGGAATCCTCTGGAAACACCATATATTTT
>TRBV6-5|TRBD1|TRBJ1-6|NA
CASADRANSPLHF
TGTGCCAGCGCCGACAGGGCTAATTCACCCCTCCACTTT
>TRBV7-6|TRBD2|TRBJ2-1|NA
CASSLAGGKNNEQFF
TGTGCCAGCAGCTTAGCGGGGGGGAAAAACAATGAGCAGTTCTTC
>TRBV7-9|NA|TRBJ2-2|NA
CASSPVTGGLTGELFF
TGTGCCAGCAGCCCAGTAACGGGGGGCCTCACCGGGGAGCTGTTTTTT
>TRBV29-1|NA|TRBJ1-1|NA
CSVDGGGNVEAFF
TGCAGCGTTGATGGAGGAGGGAACGTTGAAGCTTTCTTT
>TRBV30|NA|TRBJ1-4|few
CALTDSRKLFF
TGTGCCTTGACTGACAGCCGAAAACTGTTTTTT
>TRBV10-3|NA|TRBJ2-7|NA
CAISERTEYEQYF
TGTGCCATCAGTGAGCGGACTGAGTACGAGCAGTACTTC
>TRBV5-1|NA|TRBJ1-1|NA
CASSSDKTMWNTEAFF
TGCGCCAGCAGCTCAGACAAGACGATGTGGAACACTGAAGCTTTCTTT
>TRBV5-1|NA|TRBJ2-3|NA
CASRLASGTDTQYF
TGCGCCAGCAGACTAGCAAGCGGCACAGATACGCAGTATTTT
>TRBV5-1|TRBD1|TRBJ2-1|NA
CASSSTGASYNEQFF
TGCGCCAGCAGCTCTACAGGGGCCTCCTACAATGAGCAGTTCTTC
>TRBV4-1|NA|TRBJ1-1|NA
CASSHGGKAEAFF
TGCGCCAGCAGCCACGGAGGTAAGGCTGAAGCTTTCTTT